This TCR beta chain is drawn from a study of T cells in Graves' hyperthyroidism and ophthalmopathy. Study-wide points: Stable hyperthyroidism and ophthalmopathy were separated using 13 V-J signatures.

Germline assignment: CDR1 SGHNT and CDR2 YENEEA. The CDR3 is made up of 14 amino acids. Trimming shortened V by 1 base and J by 3 bases, and 10 bases separated the two germline ends. The sample holds a few counts of this clonotype. Antigen: not known. RNA transcripts were the template for amplifying TCR beta CDR3 regions. Initially, a first-round RT-PCR of the TCR CDR3 employed the HTBI primer set. Using its own MiXCR run on the multiplex PCR reads, TCRdb lists one record per CDR3 protein. In the table there are about 600,000 distinct CDR3 sequences, more than 13% of which are singletons. The chain couples TRBV11-3 to TRBJ2-7; D unclear. Sequencing used blood. This TCR came from a woman between 18 and 29 years old with Graves' ophthalmopathy. The DNA for the CDR3 is TGTGCCAGCAGCTTAGGAAAGCTGTACTACGAGCAGTACTTC. The encoded protein is CASSLGKLYYEQYF.